The next 2 T cell receptor beta chains were all read from a single sample in a study of cytomegalovirus exposure and HLA in healthy donors. Repertoires were generated with immunoSEQ multiplex PCR, while TCRdb's copy carries only in-frame clones and drops some. The sample has some 140,000 clones, approximately 92% seen once. What was sequenced was PBMCs. These receptors were obtained from a woman under 30 in good health and CMV-seropositive.

The chain links TRBV5-1 to TRBJ2-5; D not resolved. There are 12 residues in the CDR3. V gave up 0 bases and J gave up 3 bases, with 3 bases separating them. Germline assignment: CDR1 SGHRS and CDR2 YFSETQ. The chain's CDR3 is CASSLAKETQYF. The CDR3 DNA sequence: TGCGCCAGCAGCTTGGCCAAAGAGACCCAGTACTTC.

This clone appeared a single time. V is TRBV6-5 and J is TRBJ2-7, with TRBD2 matching 8 bases. Looked up from germline, CDR1 is MNHEY and CDR2 is SVGAGI. After removal of 2 bases from V and 1 base from J, the junction contained 7 bases not matched to a gene. The CDR3 length is 16 residues. The CDR3 sequence is CASSYPPGGPSYEQYF. CDR3 in DNA: TGTGCCAGCAGTTACCCACCGGGGGGGCCTTCCTACGAGCAGTACTTC.